Here is one TCR beta chain with its context. The clone's antigen remains unknown. The input lacks base qualities; no much larger clone sits a single base away. The source of the sample is a study of chemoradiotherapy in HPV16-positive cancers (dated by TCRdb to between 2020 and 2023). With regard to the full study: Candidate HPV-specific T-cell clones and common TCR motifs were defined by functional T-cell assays performed on cells from a couple of HPV16-positive patients. Whether T-cell immunity against the HPV oncoproteins E6 and E7 changes during chemoradiotherapy and whether survival is affected by this immunity were examined in the study. Next, the candidate HPV-specific TCRs and motifs were followed in TCR repertoires from around 91 patients with HPV-related cancers. The full study reports these points: In HPV16-positive patients, expansion of HPV-responsive T cells during chemoradiotherapy was found to be associated with improved recurrence-free survival. Expansion of candidate HPV-specific clones and E7-related TCR motifs was observed in the tumor microenvironment during treatment, whereas no such expansion was observed for non-HPV-specific T cells. The functional definition of HPV-specific T cells was derived from only a couple of HPV16-positive patients, and the survival association was reported for HPV16-positive patients.

Preparation of the library involved the immunoSEQ multiplex PCR assay. As stored in TCRdb, this immuneACCESS dataset retains in-frame rearrangements with V and J assigned. A fraction of the clones does not appear; measured against another copy, unresolved V genes explain less than half of the discrepancy, and the remainder lacks a known reason. The sample profile shows about 34,000 clones; approximately 92% of them were found once. The biggest ten clones account for roughly 3.7% of the sample. CDR1 and CDR2 were assigned from the germline V gene as KGHSH and LQKENI. From its cysteine to its phenylalanine, the CDR3 spans 13 amino acids. This entry keeps only the CDR3 DNA: 39 bases, framed from base 1. V is pared back by 3 bases and J by 4 bases, with 9 bases lying between the germline termini. Repertoires were sampled repeatedly over the course of chemoradiotherapy, so clonal expansion could be followed in the tumor microenvironment.

Recombination linked TRBV18 to TRBJ1-1; a tentative D call is TRBD1 (5 bases match). The specimen was blood, collected from a patient who underwent chemoradiotherapy. The sequence came from a human donor with HPV-associated anogenital cancer. Read as DNA, the sequence is TGTGCCAGCTCACCCCAGGGATCCACTGAAGCTTTCTTT. This is translated as CASSPQGSTEAFF.